This TCR beta chain originates from a study of T cells expressing NK-cell markers. A note on this clonotype: Its cognate antigen is unknown.

CDR3 size: 16 residues. Germline values: CDR1 LGHNA, CDR2 YSLEER. Whole-study results and caveats: These same clonotypes (in several donors) also led the CD3+CD56-NKG2C+ fraction. Dominant NKG2C+ clonotype frequencies of 1.0-7.0% of CD8+ T cells were measured in more than 5 donors.

TCRdb reprocessed the 5' RACE reads, keeping one entry per CDR3 protein, no DNA. This sample's table has hundreds of thousands of distinct CDR3 sequences. This sequence originates from a man aged 18 to 29 in good health. Sequencing was performed on blood T cells: a sorted CD56 or NKG2C T cell subset, CD4+ or CD8+ T cells, or bulk PBMC T cells (not recorded which). The gene calls are TRBV4-3 and TRBJ2-2; the TCRdb call, TRBD1, lacks DNA for checking. This CDR3 reads CASSQEFPGPTGELFF.